This is a list of T cell receptor beta chains from one sample in a study of T cells after yellow fever vaccination. TCRdb ran MiXCR on the 5' RACE reads and lists one entry per CDR3 protein. The sample contains under 150,000 distinct CDR3 sequences, roughly 8.2% of which appear only once. Sequencing used CD4+ T cells sorted from PBMCs, obtained 5 days after the yellow fever booster vaccination. The receptors stem from a man aged 25 to 40 who received the YFV17D yellow fever vaccine. The CDR3 runs from the conserved cysteine through the conserved F or W. A D gene is named only where the DNA matches it firmly. Not all rows give a size; the values are once, few, many and, for expanded clones, a class.

V gene	D gene	clone size	J gene	CDR3 protein	CDR3 DNA
TRBV27	-	many	TRBJ2-7	CASSYRQPVSYEQYF	TGTGCCAGCAGTTACCGACAGCCCGTCTCCTACGAGCAGTACTTC
TRBV12-3/TRBV12-4	TRBD2	many	TRBJ2-3	CASSLAVGGTRSDTQYF	TGTGCCAGCAGTTTGGCGGTTGGGGGGACTAGATCAGATACGCAGTATTTT
TRBV10-3	-	many	TRBJ2-2	CAIVDSNTGELFF	TGTGCCATAGTTGACAGCAACACCGGGGAGCTGTTTTTT
TRBV20-1	-	-	TRBJ1-6	CSATLLRNNSPLHF	TGCAGTGCCACACTGCTCAGGAATAATTCACCCCTCCACTTT
TRBV29-1	TRBD2	many	TRBJ2-1	CSGGLAGGYEQFF	TGCAGCGGCGGACTAGCGGGAGGGTACGAGCAGTTCTTC
TRBV6-6	-	many	TRBJ2-3	CASATTTDTQYF	TGTGCCAGCGCAACTACGACAGATACGCAGTATTTT
TRBV5-1	TRBD1	many	TRBJ1-1	CASSSVQGAAEAFF	TGCGCCAGCAGCTCGGTACAGGGGGCGGCTGAAGCTTTCTTT
TRBV18	-	many	TRBJ2-2	CASSPAFTAYTGELFF	TGTGCCAGCTCACCAGCTTTTACTGCATACACCGGGGAGCTGTTTTTT
TRBV20-1	-	many	TRBJ1-4	CSARDQQGTEKLFF	TGCAGTGCTAGAGATCAACAGGGTACTGAAAAACTGTTTTTT
TRBV12-3/TRBV12-4	-	many	TRBJ1-3	CASGRGPVSGNTIYF	TGTGCCAGCGGCCGGGGCCCGGTCTCTGGAAACACCATATATTTT
TRBV4-2	-	-	TRBJ1-1	CASSQARGLGTEAFF	TGTGCCAGCAGCCAAGCGAGGGGACTGGGCACTGAAGCTTTCTTT
TRBV19	-	many	TRBJ1-1	CASSRENTEAFF	TGTGCCAGTAGTCGGGAGAACACTGAAGCTTTCTTT
TRBV5-8	-	many	TRBJ2-7	CASSFTDPLYEQYF	TGTGCCAGCAGCTTCACAGATCCCCTCTACGAGCAGTACTTC
TRBV19	-	few	TRBJ2-1	CASADRIEQFF	TGTGCCAGTGCCGACAGGATCGAGCAGTTCTTC
TRBV23-1	-	once	TRBJ2-3	CASSLSRGGGDTQYF	TGCGCCAGCAGTCTTAGCAGGGGTGGTGGAGATACGCAGTATTTT
TRBV5-1	-	few	TRBJ1-1	CAARRGSETEAFF	TGCGCCGCACGACGGGGAAGCGAGACTGAAGCTTTCTTT
TRBV5-4	-	few	TRBJ1-2	CASSQGQGSNYGYTF	TGTGCCAGCAGCCAAGGTCAGGGATCGAACTATGGCTACACCTTC
TRBV5-1	-	many	TRBJ2-3	CASSLLQGTDTQYF	TGCGCCAGCAGCTTGCTACAGGGCACAGATACGCAGTATTTT
TRBV5-1	TRBD1	many	TRBJ2-5	CASGPGGAEETQYF	TGCGCCAGCGGTCCAGGGGGCGCGGAGGAGACCCAGTACTTC
TRBV18	-	few	TRBJ2-2	CASSPREPGSGGELFF	TGTGCCAGCTCACCACGAGAGCCCGGGAGCGGCGGGGAGCTGTTTTTT
TRBV11-1	TRBD2	many	TRBJ2-1	CASSLPHRLAGVGNEQFF	TGTGCCAGCAGCCTTCCACACAGACTAGCGGGAGTGGGTAATGAGCAGTTCTTC
TRBV5-6	TRBD2	-	TRBJ2-1	CASRKFLAGVFEQFF	TGTGCCAGCAGGAAGTTTTTAGCGGGAGTTTTTGAGCAGTTCTTC
TRBV5-1	TRBD1	few	TRBJ2-1	CASSLRQGYEQFF	TGCGCCAGCAGCTTGAGACAGGGCTATGAGCAGTTCTTC
TRBV29-1	-	many	TRBJ2-2	CSVVSFLNTGELFF	TGCAGCGTTGTATCATTTCTGAACACCGGGGAGCTGTTTTTT
TRBV5-6	-	-	TRBJ2-2	CASSLAVHTGELFF	TGTGCCAGCAGCTTGGCAGTTCACACCGGGGAGCTGTTTTTT
TRBV9	-	many	TRBJ1-5	CASSPGTERNQPQHF	TGTGCCAGCAGCCCGGGCACAGAACGCAATCAGCCCCAGCATTTT
TRBV5-5	-	many	TRBJ2-3	CASSGGFGEVTDTQYF	TGTGCCAGCAGCGGGGGCTTTGGCGAAGTCACAGATACGCAGTATTTT
TRBV2	-	many	TRBJ2-7	CASSVMGYEQYF	TGTGCCAGCAGTGTAATGGGCTACGAGCAGTACTTC
TRBV4-2	TRBD1	many	TRBJ2-5	CASSQSGQGGETQYF	TGTGCCAGCAGCCAATCAGGACAGGGCGGGGAGACCCAGTACTTC
TRBV7-7	-	many	TRBJ1-1	CASSPDVNTEAFF	TGTGCTAGCAGCCCGGACGTGAACACTGAAGCTTTCTTT
TRBV11-3	TRBD2	many	TRBJ2-1	CASSSDSSGIYNEQFF	TGTGCCAGCAGCTCCGATTCTAGCGGGATTTACAATGAGCAGTTCTTC
TRBV15	-	-	TRBJ1-3	CATSDRGGGNTIYF	TGTGCCACCAGCGACCGAGGCGGAGGAAACACCATATATTTT
TRBV9	-	many	TRBJ2-2	CASSVEAGELFF	TGTGCCAGCAGCGTAGAGGCGGGGGAGCTGTTTTTT
TRBV9	TRBD2	few	TRBJ2-2	CASSVDSGSLGTGELFF	TGTGCCAGCAGCGTGGATAGCGGGAGTCTAGGCACCGGGGAGCTGTTTTTT
TRBV7-2	TRBD1	many	TRBJ1-2	CASSLEGTGSFYGYTF	TGTGCCAGCAGCTTAGAGGGGACAGGGAGCTTCTATGGCTACACCTTC
TRBV3-1	-	few	TRBJ1-5	CASSPTATSNQPQHF	TGTGCCAGCAGCCCGACAGCTACCAGCAATCAGCCCCAGCATTTT
TRBV20-1	TRBD1	many	TRBJ2-1	CSVGTGYNNEQFF	TGCAGTGTGGGGACAGGCTATAACAATGAGCAGTTCTTC
TRBV30	-	many	TRBJ1-1	CAWSKGGITEAFF	TGTGCCTGGAGTAAGGGGGGGATCACTGAAGCTTTCTTT
TRBV18	TRBD1	-	TRBJ1-2	CASSPRDRANYGHTF	TGTGCCAGCTCCCCCCGGGACAGGGCCAACTATGGCCACACCTTC
TRBV9	-	many	TRBJ2-3	CASSVGTALGDTQYF	TGTGCCAGCAGCGTAGGAACAGCCCTTGGAGATACGCAGTATTTT
TRBV5-1	TRBD2	many	TRBJ2-7	CASSPSGRNYEQYF	TGCGCCAGCAGCCCTAGCGGGAGGAACTACGAGCAGTACTTC
TRBV27	TRBD2	-	TRBJ2-1	CASSSRTSGRAGEQFF	TGTGCCAGCAGCTCCAGGACTAGCGGGAGGGCCGGTGAGCAGTTCTTC
TRBV20-1	-	many	TRBJ2-7	CSASGTMAYEQYF	TGCAGTGCTTCCGGGACCATGGCCTACGAGCAGTACTTC
TRBV7-2	TRBD1	many	TRBJ2-7	CASSYTGTGGFEQYF	TGTGCCAGCAGCTACACCGGGACAGGGGGTTTCGAGCAGTACTTC
TRBV5-5	-	many	TRBJ2-2	CASSQGYGELFF	TGTGCCAGCAGTCAGGGGTACGGGGAGCTGTTTTTT
TRBV12-3/TRBV12-4	-	many	TRBJ2-2	CASSPARVANTGELFF	TGTGCCAGCAGTCCCGCGAGGGTCGCGAACACCGGGGAGCTGTTTTTT
TRBV7-2	-	few	TRBJ1-2	CASSLGWAGNYGYTF	TGTGCCAGCAGCTTAGGTTGGGCAGGGAACTATGGCTACACCTTC
TRBV29-1	-	many	TRBJ2-7	CSVETGQVAPYEQYF	TGCAGCGTTGAAACTGGGCAGGTCGCACCCTACGAGCAGTACTTC
TRBV7-2	-	-	TRBJ1-5	CASSLTVRSAGGRPQHF	TGTGCCAGCAGCCTCACCGTCCGTTCGGCCGGAGGGAGGCCCCAGCATTTT
TRBV19	TRBD1	many	TRBJ2-1	CASSLTGDYNEQFF	TGTGCCAGTAGTTTGACAGGGGATTACAATGAGCAGTTCTTC
TRBV5-1	-	many	TRBJ2-5	CASSSLNYQYF	TGCGCCAGCAGCTCCTTGAATTACCAGTACTTC
TRBV12-3/TRBV12-4	-	-	TRBJ1-5	CASCKIVTGTHYSNQPQHF	TGTGCCAGCTGCAAAATAGTAACAGGCACCCACTATAGCAATCAGCCCCAGCATTTT
TRBV7-3	-	many	TRBJ2-5	CASSLGSRETQYF	TGTGCCAGCAGCTTAGGGTCTCGGGAGACCCAGTACTTC
TRBV7-2	-	many	TRBJ2-2	CASSSRRNTGELFF	TGTGCCAGCAGCTCCCGACGGAACACCGGGGAGCTGTTTTTT
TRBV12-3/TRBV12-4	TRBD2	-	TRBJ2-1	CASGPSGSGGYNEQFF	TGTGCCAGCGGACCTAGCGGGAGTGGAGGTTACAATGAGCAGTTCTTC
TRBV15	-	many	TRBJ2-5	CATSRLGPGSSPRETQYF	TGTGCCACCAGCAGATTGGGACCGGGGAGTTCCCCTAGAGAGACCCAGTACTTC
TRBV9	-	many	TRBJ2-3	CASSVGAGPILTDTQYF	TGTGCCAGCAGCGTTGGAGCAGGTCCGATTTTAACAGATACGCAGTATTTT
TRBV28	-	many	TRBJ1-2	CASSLPLKGGYTF	TGTGCCAGCAGTTTGCCCCTAAAGGGAGGCTACACCTTC
TRBV29-1	-	many	TRBJ2-3	CSVEEADTQYF	TGCAGCGTTGAAGAGGCGGATACGCAGTATTTT